What follows are 22 T cell receptor beta chains derived from one specimen sequenced in a study of blood T cell repertoires in COVID-19. Profiled with immunoSEQ multiplex PCR; TCRdb holds only in-frame clones, not every one. This table holds 400,000 to 500,000 clones, nearly 90% found once. Material for sequencing was PBMCs or T cells enriched from blood (not recorded which). These receptors were obtained from a young woman who had been exposed to COVID-19.

This clone was detected a few times. This chain uses TRBV28 with TRBJ1-2; a possible D gene is TRBD1 (5 bases). Germline lookup yields CDR1 MDHEN and CDR2 SYDVKM. The V and J ends lost 6 bases and 8 bases respectively, with 16 bases between them. The length of the CDR3 is 13 residues. CDR3 nucleotides: TGTGCCAGCAGGCAGATTAGAAGGGGAGGCTACACCTTC. Its translation is CASRQIRRGGYTF.

V usage is TRBV28 and J usage is TRBJ2-7; 8 bases are shared with TRBD1. The CDR3 has 14 amino acids. V was pared by 6 bases and J by 4 bases, with 8 bases of the junction left unmatched. Germline CDR1 reads MDHEN; CDR2 reads SYDVKM. CDR3 DNA sequence: TGTGCCAGCAGGCCGGGACAGGCTTCATACGAGCAGTACTTC. This codes for CASRPGQASYEQYF.

In this sample, this clone turned up once. The chain carries TRBV11-2 and TRBJ2-3; possibly TRBD1 for D (6 bases). The CDR3 is 18 amino acids. With 4 bases removed from V and 1 base from J, the gap between germline ends came to 21 bases. Germline CDR1 SGHAT, CDR2 FQNNGV. CDR3 nucleotide sequence: TGTGCCAGCAGCTCCGGGGAGAGGGGGATATATGGCACAGATACGCAGTATTTT. Translation gives CASSSGERGIYGTDTQYF.

This rearrangement joins TRBV11-2 to TRBJ2-3; 8 nucleotides agree with TRBD2. Germline V gives CDR1 SGHAT, CDR2 FQNNGV. J was trimmed by 1 base and V by 9 bases; bases with no gene match: 3. This CDR3 has 13 amino acids. This chain's CDR3 is CASRGGGTDTQYF. CDR3 DNA sequence: TGTGCCAGTCGGGGGGGAGGCACAGATACGCAGTATTTT.

CDR3 in amino acids: CASSYEQANYGYTF. The CDR3 coding sequence is TGTGCCAGCAGTTACGAACAGGCTAACTATGGCTACACCTTC. The chain employs TRBV6-5 and TRBJ1-2; D perhaps matches TRBD1 (5 bases). Trimming stripped 2 bases from V and 0 bases from J, with 7 bases between. Germline V gene sequence: CDR1 MNHEY, CDR2 SVGAGI. The CDR3 covers 14 residues.

The genes are TRBV11-2 and TRBJ1-2; 8 nucleotides line up with TRBD1. The germline gives CDR1 SGHAT, CDR2 FQNNGV. V lost 4 bases to trimming and J lost 2 bases; unmatched junction nucleotides: 9. The CDR3 extends over 16 amino acids. The DNA for the CDR3 is TGTGCCAGCAGCTCTAGAGGGGACAGGATAAACTATGGCTACACCTTC. Its translation: CASSSRGDRINYGYTF.

V is TRBV18 and J is TRBJ2-1; TRBD2 matches at 13 bases. The CDR3 length is 16 residues. J gave up 7 bases and V 2 bases, and 5 bases lay outside the gene matches. Germline loops: CDR1 KGHSH, CDR2 LQKENI. CDR3 coding DNA: TGTGCCAGCTCACCAGACGGGACTAGCGGGAAAAATGAGCAGTTCTTC. Protein product: CASSPDGTSGKNEQFF. Complete variable domain (other parts from reference TRBV18 and TRBJ2-1): NAGVMQNPRHLVRRRGQEARLRCSPMKGHSHVYWYRQLPEEGLKFMVYLQKENIIDESGMPKERFSAEFPKEGPSILRIQQVVRGDSAAYFCASSPDGTSGKNEQFFGPGTRLTVL.

The chain couples TRBV19 to TRBJ1-4; D is possibly TRBD1 (5 bases). V was clipped by 6 bases and J by 12 bases, with 11 bases between them. Germline V gene sequence: CDR1 LNHDA, CDR2 SQIVND (reference sequence). The CDR3 is made up of 11 amino acids. CDR3 residues: CASSLLTELFF. DNA for the CDR3: TGTGCCAGTAGCCTCCTGACAGAACTGTTTTTT.

The gene calls are TRBV20-1 and TRBJ2-7; 7 bases map to TRBD1. CDR3 length: 10 amino acids. Germline CDR1 and CDR2: DFQATT and SNEGSKA (reference sequence). V trimming: 5 bases; J trimming: 6 bases; junction bases outside the gene matches: 1. Here the CDR3 reads CSAPGGEQYF. The CDR3 nucleotides read TGCAGTGCTCCAGGGGGCGAGCAGTACTTC.

The chain combines TRBV4-1 with TRBJ2-7, with 12 bases lining up with TRBD2. Germline assignment: CDR1 MGHRA and CDR2 YSYEKL. The V gene end was trimmed by 2 bases and the J gene end by 3 bases; junction bases not matched to a gene: 2. The CDR3 spans 15 residues. The CDR3 sequence: CASSQILAGGYEQYF. DNA of the CDR3: TGCGCCAGCAGCCAAATACTAGCGGGGGGCTACGAGCAGTACTTC.

This sequence joins TRBV9 and TRBJ2-3; D possibly corresponds to TRBD2 (6 bases). Trimming shortened V by 3 bases and J by 9 bases, and 14 bases separated the two germline ends. This CDR3 spans 13 amino acids. In germline, CDR1 is SGDLS, CDR2 YYNGEE. The CDR3 sequence: CASSEGLLGTQYF. The DNA for the CDR3 is TGTGCCAGCAGCGAGGGACTTCTAGGCACGCAGTATTTT.

The V and J genes are TRBV10-3 and TRBJ2-3; unclear D gene. From germline, CDR1 is ENHRY and CDR2 SYGVKD. The CDR3 covers 13 residues. Trimming removed 11 bases at V and 0 bases at J, with 12 bases between. The CDR3 coding sequence is TGTGCCGCTCAGACGACTAGCACAGATACGCAGTATTTT. As protein: CAAQTTSTDTQYF.

This clone was observed a handful of times. The V call is TRBV25-1, the J call TRBJ2-7; 8 nucleotides match TRBD2. V lost 8 bases and J lost 2; bases outside the gene matches: 8. The CDR3 length is 14 residues. Germline CDR1 and CDR2: MGHDK and SYGVNS. CDR3 amino acids: CASGRTSPPYEQYF. CDR3 DNA: TGTGCCAGCGGGCGGACTAGCCCCCCCTACGAGCAGTACTTC.

The rearrangement joins TRBV4-3 to TRBJ2-5; possibly TRBD2 for D (6 bases). The germline V gene has CDR1 LGHNA and CDR2 YSLEER. Trimming took 0 bases from V and 7 from J, leaving 18 bases between them. The CDR3 spans 16 residues. This CDR3 reads CASSQDGGGEKGTQYF. The CDR3 coding sequence is TGCGCCAGCAGCCAAGACGGGGGAGGAGAGAAGGGGACCCAGTACTTC.

This clone was recorded a few times. J is TRBJ2-2 and V is TRBV5-6; D might be TRBD1 (5 bases). The CDR3 spans 15 residues. The V end was cut by 4 bases, the J end by 1 base, with 11 bases between. From germline, CDR1 is SGHDT and CDR2 YYEEEE. CDR3 coding DNA: TGTGCCAGCAGCCACAGGAATATGAACACCGGGGAGCTGTTTTTT. It yields the protein CASSHRNMNTGELFF.

The rearrangement links TRBV27 to TRBJ2-7, with 11 bases fitting TRBD2. CDR3 size: 18 residues. Germline loops: CDR1 MNHEY, CDR2 SMNVEV (reference sequence). Trimming took 5 bases from V and 2 from J; bases not matched to a gene: 14. This chain's CDR3 is CASSTAGFTSGSPYEQYF. In DNA, the CDR3 is TGTGCCAGCAGTACCGCAGGGTTTACTAGCGGGAGTCCCTACGAGCAGTACTTC.

V usage is TRBV7-2 and J usage is TRBJ2-3; TRBD1 is a possible D gene (6 bases). This CDR3 spans 16 amino acids. Germline V gives CDR1 SGHTA, CDR2 FQGNSA. Trimming removed 3 bases from V and 0 bases from J, with 13 bases in between. The CDR3 is CASSLGWTDSTDTQYF. The CDR3 coding sequence is TGTGCCAGCAGCTTGGGGTGGACAGACAGCACAGATACGCAGTATTTT.

Written as DNA, the CDR3 is TGCAGCGTCCGCAGCGGGAGTCAGACCCAGTACTTC. It codes for CSVRSGSQTQYF. This rearrangement joins TRBV29-1 to TRBJ2-5; 8 positions agree with TRBD2. Germline V gene data show CDR1 as SQVTM and CDR2 as ANQGSEA. This CDR3 contains 12 residues. J lost 6 bases, V lost 6 bases, and 6 bases had no gene match.

The chain recombines TRBV4-1 with TRBJ2-3; 13 nucleotides line up with TRBD2. Germline values: CDR1 MGHRA, CDR2 YSYEKL. The ends lost 4 bases at V and 0 bases at J; junction bases unmatched: 10. There are 19 residues in the CDR3. The CDR3 DNA is TGCGCCAGCAGCCGCGGTTCTCTGGGACTAGCGGGAAGCACAGATACGCAGTATTTT. Amino acids: CASSRGSLGLAGSTDTQYF.

This chain joins TRBV4-1 and TRBJ2-1; 9 nucleotides agree with TRBD1. V shed 4 bases, J shed 7 bases, and the junction held 8 bases outside the gene matches. The germline gives CDR1 MGHRA, CDR2 YSYEKL. CDR3 size: 15 residues. For the CDR3, the DNA is TGCGCCAGCAGCCCAATCGGGACAGGGAGTAATGAGCAGTTCTTC. This encodes CASSPIGTGSNEQFF.

CDR3 amino acids: CASSWGDRNEQFF. In nucleotides, the CDR3 is TGCGCCAGCAGCTGGGGGGACCGAAATGAGCAGTTCTTC. The rearrangement links TRBV5-1 to TRBJ2-1, with D possibly being TRBD2 (6 bases). Germline loops: CDR1 SGHRS, CDR2 YFSETQ. CDR3 length: 13 amino acids. Trimming stripped 3 bases from V and 7 bases from J, with 11 bases between. Combining the CDR3 with reference TRBV5-1 and TRBJ2-1 gives the whole variable domain KAGVTQTPRYLIKTRGQQVTLSCSPISGHRSVSWYQQTPGQGLQFLFEYFSETQRNKGNFPGRFSGRQFSNSRSEMNVSTLELGDSALYLCASSWGDRNEQFFGPGTRLTVL.

The rearrangement joins TRBV29-1 to TRBJ1-1; 10 bases agree with TRBD1. Germline V CDR1 and CDR2: SQVTM, ANQGSEA. Losses at the gene ends were 7 bases for V and 4 bases for J; bases not matched to a gene: 12. This CDR3 is 15 amino acids long. CDR3 nucleotides: TGCAGCGCATACGCGTTGGACAGGGGGAGCACTGAAGCTTTCTTT. Its translation is CSAYALDRGSTEAFF.